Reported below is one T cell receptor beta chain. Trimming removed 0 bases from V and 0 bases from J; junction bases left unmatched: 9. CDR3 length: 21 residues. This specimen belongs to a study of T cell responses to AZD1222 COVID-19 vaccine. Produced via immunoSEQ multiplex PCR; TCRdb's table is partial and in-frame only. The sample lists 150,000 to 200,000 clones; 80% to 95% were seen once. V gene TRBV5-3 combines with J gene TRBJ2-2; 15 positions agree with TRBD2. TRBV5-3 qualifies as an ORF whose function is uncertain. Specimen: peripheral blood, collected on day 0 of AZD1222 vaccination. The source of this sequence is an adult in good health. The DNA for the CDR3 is TGTGCCAGAAGCTTGGTGGTGGGACTAGCGGGAGGTTTATCGAACACCGGGGAGCTGTTTTTT. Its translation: CARSLVVGLAGGLSNTGELFF.